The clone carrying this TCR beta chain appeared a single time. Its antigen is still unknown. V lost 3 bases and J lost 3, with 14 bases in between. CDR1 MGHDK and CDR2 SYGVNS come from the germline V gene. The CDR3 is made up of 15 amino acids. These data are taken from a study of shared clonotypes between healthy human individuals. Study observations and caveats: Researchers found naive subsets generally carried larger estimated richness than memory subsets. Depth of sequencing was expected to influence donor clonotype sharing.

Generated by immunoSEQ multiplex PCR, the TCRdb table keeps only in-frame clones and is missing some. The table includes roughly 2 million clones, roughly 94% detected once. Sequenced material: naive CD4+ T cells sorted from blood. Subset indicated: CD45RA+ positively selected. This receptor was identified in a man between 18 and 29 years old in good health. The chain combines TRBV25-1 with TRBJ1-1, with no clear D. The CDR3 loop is CASSDSMEGDTEAFF. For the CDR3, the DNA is TGTGCCAGCAGTGACTCGATGGAGGGAGACACTGAAGCTTTCTTT.